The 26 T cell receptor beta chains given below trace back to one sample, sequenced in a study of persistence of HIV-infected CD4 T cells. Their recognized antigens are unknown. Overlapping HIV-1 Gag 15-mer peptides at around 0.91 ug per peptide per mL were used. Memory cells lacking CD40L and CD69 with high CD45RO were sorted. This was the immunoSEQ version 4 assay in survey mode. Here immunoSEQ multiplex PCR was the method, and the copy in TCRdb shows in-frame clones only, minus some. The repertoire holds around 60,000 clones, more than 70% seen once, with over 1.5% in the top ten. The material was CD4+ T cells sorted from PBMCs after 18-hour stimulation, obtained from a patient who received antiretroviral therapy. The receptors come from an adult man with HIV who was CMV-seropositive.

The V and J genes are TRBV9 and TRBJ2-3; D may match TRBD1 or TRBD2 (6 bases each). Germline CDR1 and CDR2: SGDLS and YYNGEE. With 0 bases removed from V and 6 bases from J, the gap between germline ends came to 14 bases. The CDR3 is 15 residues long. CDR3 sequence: CASSVDGWGADTQYF. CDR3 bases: TGTGCCAGCAGCGTAGACGGATGGGGGGCGGATACGCAGTATTTT.

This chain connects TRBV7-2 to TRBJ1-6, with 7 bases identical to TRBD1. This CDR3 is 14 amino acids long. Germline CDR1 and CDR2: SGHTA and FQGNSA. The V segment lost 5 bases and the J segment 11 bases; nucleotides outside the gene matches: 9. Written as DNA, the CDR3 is TGTGCCAGCAGCCCGAGGACAGGTCAGCCACCCCTCCACTTT. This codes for CASSPRTGQPPLHF.

In nucleotides, the CDR3 is TGTGCCACGAGACCGGGACAGACTTTCTCTTTGGCCTACGAGCAGTACTTC. It encodes CATRPGQTFSLAYEQYF. The rearrangement joins TRBV10-3 to TRBJ2-7, with 7 bases identical to TRBD1. Germline V gene lookup returns CDR1 ENHRY and CDR2 SYGVKD. The CDR3 spans 17 residues. The V gene end was trimmed by 10 bases and the J gene end by 2 bases; junction bases not matched to a gene: 20.

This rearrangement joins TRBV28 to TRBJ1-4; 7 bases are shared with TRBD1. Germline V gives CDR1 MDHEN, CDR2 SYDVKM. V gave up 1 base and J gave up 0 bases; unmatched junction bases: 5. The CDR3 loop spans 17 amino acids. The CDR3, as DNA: TGTGCCAGCAGTTTATCAACAGGGGAAACAACTAATGAAAAACTGTTTTTT. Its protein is CASSLSTGETTNEKLFF.

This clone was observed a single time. The CDR3 region is CASSQDPVRSYEQYF. The CDR3 DNA reads TGTGCCAGCAGCCAAGACCCGGTGAGATCCTACGAGCAGTACTTC. The chain combines TRBV14 with TRBJ2-7; D is undetermined. There are 15 residues in the CDR3. From germline, CDR1 is SGHDN and CDR2 FVKESK. V dropped 0 bases and J dropped 1 base, with 10 bases sitting between them.

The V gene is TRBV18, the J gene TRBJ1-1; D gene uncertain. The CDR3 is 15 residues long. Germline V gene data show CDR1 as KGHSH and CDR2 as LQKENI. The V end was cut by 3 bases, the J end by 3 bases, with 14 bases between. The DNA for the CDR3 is TGTGCCAGCTCACCGTCGACCGGGAGGGACACTGAAGCTTTCTTT. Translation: CASSPSTGRDTEAFF.

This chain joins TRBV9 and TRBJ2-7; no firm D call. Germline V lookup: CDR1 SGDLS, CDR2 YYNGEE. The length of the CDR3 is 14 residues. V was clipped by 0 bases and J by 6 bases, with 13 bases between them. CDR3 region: CASSVGRVRSEQYF. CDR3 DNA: TGTGCCAGCAGCGTAGGAAGGGTACGCAGCGAGCAGTACTTC.

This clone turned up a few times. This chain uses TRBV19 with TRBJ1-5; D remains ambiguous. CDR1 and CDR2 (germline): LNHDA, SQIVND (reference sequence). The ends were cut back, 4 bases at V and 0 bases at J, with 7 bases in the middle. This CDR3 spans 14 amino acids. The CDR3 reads CASSTQDSNQPQHF. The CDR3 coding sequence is TGTGCCAGTAGTACTCAGGATAGCAATCAGCCCCAGCATTTT.

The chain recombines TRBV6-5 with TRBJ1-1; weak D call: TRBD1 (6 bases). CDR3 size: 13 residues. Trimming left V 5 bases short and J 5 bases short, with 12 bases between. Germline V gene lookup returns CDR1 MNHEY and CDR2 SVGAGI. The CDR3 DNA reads TGTGCCAGCAGTACAGGGAGTGGGACTGAAGCTTTCTTT. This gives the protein CASSTGSGTEAFF.

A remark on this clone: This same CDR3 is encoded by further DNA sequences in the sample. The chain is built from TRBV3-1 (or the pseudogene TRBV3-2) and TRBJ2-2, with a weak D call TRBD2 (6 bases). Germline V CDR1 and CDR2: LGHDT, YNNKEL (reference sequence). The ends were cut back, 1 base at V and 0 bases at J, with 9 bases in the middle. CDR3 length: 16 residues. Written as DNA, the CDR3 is TGTGCCAGCAGCCAAGTAGGAGGGGCGAACACCGGGGAGCTGTTTTTT. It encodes CASSQVGGANTGELFF.

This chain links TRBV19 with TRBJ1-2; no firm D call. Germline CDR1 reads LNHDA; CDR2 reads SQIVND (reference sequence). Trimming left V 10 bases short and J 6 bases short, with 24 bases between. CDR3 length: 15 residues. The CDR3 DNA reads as TGTGCCACCCTAAAGGGTGGGTCCGTCTTTGATGGCTACACCTTC. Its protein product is CATLKGGSVFDGYTF.

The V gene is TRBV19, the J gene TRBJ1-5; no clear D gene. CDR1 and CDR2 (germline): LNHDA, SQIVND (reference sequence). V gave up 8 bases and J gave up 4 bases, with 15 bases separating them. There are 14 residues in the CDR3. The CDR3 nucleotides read TGTGCCAGTGGCCTCTTCGGAGGGAATCAGCCCCAGCATTTT. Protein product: CASGLFGGNQPQHF.

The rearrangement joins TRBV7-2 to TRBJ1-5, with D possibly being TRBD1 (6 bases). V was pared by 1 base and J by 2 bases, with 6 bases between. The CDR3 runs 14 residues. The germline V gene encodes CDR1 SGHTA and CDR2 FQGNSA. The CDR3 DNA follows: TGTGCCAGCAGCTTAGACAGGGGCAATCAGCCCCAGCATTTT. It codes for CASSLDRGNQPQHF.

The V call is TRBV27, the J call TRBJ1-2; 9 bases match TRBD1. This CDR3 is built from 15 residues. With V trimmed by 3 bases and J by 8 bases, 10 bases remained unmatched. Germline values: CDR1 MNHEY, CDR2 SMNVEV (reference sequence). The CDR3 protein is CASSFRQGVLRGYTF. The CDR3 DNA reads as TGTGCCAGCAGTTTCCGACAGGGGGTACTGAGAGGCTACACCTTC.

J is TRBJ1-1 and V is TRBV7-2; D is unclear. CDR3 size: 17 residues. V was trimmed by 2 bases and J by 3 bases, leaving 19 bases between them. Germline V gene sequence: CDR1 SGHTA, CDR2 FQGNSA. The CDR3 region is CASSLMGMGSSHTEAFF. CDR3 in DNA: TGTGCCAGCAGCTTAATGGGGATGGGCTCTAGTCACACTGAAGCTTTCTTT.

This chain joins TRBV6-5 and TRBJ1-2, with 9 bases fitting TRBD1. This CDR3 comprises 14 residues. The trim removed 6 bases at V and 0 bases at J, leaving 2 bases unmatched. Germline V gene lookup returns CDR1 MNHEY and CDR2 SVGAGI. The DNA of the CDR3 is TGTGCCAGCAGGGGACAGGGTTCTAACTATGGCTACACCTTC. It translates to CASRGQGSNYGYTF.

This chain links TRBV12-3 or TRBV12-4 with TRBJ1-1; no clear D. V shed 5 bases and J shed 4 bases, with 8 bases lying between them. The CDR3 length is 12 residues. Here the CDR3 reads CASSPQVTEAFF. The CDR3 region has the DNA TGTGCCAGCAGTCCTCAGGTCACTGAAGCTTTCTTT.

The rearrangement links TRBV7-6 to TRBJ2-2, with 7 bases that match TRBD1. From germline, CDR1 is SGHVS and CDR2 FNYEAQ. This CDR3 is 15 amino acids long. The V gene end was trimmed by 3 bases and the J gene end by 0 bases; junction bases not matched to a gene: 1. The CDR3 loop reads CASSFGQANTGELFF. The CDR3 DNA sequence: TGTGCCAGCAGCTTCGGACAGGCGAACACCGGGGAGCTGTTTTTT.

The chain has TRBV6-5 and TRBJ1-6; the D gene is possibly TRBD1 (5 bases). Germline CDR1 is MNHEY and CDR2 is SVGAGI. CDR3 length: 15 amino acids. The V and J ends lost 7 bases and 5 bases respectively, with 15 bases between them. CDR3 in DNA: TGTGCCAGCATCCCTCAGGGAGGCAATAATTCACCCCTCCACTTT. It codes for CASIPQGGNNSPLHF.

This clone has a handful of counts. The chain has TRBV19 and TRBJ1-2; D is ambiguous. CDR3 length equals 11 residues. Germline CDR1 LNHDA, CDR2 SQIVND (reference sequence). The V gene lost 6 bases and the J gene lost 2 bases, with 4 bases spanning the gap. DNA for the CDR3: TGTGCCAGTAGGGGGAACTATGGCTACACCTTC. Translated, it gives CASRGNYGYTF.

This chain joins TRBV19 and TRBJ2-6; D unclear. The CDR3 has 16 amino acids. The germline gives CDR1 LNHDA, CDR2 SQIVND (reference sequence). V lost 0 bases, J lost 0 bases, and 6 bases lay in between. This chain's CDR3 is CASSIDPLSGANVLTF. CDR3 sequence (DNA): TGTGCCAGTAGTATAGATCCCCTCTCTGGGGCCAACGTCCTGACTTTC.

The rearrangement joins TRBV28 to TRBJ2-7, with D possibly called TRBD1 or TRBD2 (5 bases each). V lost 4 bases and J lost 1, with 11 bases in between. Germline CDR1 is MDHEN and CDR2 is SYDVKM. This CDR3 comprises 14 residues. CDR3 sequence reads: CASSWGSRSYEQYF. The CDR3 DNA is TGTGCCAGCAGTTGGGGGAGTAGGTCCTACGAGCAGTACTTC.

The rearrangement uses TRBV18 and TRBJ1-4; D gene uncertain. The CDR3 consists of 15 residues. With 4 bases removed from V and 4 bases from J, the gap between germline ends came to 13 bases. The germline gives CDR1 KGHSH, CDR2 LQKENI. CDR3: CASSHGPDNNEKLFF. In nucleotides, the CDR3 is TGTGCCAGCTCACACGGCCCCGACAATAATGAAAAACTGTTTTTT.

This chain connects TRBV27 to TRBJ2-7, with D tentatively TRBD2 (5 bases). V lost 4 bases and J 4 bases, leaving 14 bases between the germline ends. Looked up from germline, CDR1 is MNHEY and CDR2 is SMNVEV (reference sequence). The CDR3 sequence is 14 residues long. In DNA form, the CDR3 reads TGTGCCAGCAGTTCGCGGGTCCCCCCGTACGAGCAGTACTTC. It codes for CASSSRVPPYEQYF.

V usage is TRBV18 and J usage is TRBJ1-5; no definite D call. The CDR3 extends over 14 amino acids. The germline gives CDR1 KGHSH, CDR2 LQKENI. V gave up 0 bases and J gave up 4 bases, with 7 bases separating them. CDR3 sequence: CASSPPYVNQPQHF. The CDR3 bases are TGTGCCAGCTCACCACCGTATGTTAATCAGCCCCAGCATTTT.

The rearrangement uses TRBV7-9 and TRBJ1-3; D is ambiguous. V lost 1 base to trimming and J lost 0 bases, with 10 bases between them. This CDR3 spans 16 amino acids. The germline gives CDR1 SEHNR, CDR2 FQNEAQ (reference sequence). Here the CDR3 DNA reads TGTGCCAGCAGCTTAGGAGCCGCGTACTCTGGAAACACCATATATTTT. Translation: CASSLGAAYSGNTIYF. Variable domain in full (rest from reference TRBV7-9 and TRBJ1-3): DTGVSQNPRHKITKRGQNVTFRCDPISEHNRLYWYRQTLGQGPEFLTYFQNEAQLEKSRLLSDRFSAERPKGSFSTLEIQRTEQGDSAMYLCASSLGAAYSGNTIYFGEGSWLTVV.